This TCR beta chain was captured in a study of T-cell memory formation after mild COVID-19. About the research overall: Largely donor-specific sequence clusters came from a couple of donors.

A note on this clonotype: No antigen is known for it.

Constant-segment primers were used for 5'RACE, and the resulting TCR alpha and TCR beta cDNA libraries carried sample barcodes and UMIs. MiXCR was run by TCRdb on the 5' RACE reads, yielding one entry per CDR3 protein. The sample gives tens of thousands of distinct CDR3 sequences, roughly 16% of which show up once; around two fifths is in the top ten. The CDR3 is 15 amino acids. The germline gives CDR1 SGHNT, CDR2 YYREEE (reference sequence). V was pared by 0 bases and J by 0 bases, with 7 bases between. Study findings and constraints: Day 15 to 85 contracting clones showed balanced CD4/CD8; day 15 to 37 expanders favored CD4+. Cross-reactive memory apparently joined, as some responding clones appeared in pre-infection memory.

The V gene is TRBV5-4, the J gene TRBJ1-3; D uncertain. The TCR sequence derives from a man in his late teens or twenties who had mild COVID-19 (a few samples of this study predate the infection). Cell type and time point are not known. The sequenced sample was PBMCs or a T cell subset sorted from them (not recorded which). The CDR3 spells CASSLEAGSGNTIYF. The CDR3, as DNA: TGTGCCAGCAGCTTGGAGGCGGGCTCTGGAAACACCATATATTTT.